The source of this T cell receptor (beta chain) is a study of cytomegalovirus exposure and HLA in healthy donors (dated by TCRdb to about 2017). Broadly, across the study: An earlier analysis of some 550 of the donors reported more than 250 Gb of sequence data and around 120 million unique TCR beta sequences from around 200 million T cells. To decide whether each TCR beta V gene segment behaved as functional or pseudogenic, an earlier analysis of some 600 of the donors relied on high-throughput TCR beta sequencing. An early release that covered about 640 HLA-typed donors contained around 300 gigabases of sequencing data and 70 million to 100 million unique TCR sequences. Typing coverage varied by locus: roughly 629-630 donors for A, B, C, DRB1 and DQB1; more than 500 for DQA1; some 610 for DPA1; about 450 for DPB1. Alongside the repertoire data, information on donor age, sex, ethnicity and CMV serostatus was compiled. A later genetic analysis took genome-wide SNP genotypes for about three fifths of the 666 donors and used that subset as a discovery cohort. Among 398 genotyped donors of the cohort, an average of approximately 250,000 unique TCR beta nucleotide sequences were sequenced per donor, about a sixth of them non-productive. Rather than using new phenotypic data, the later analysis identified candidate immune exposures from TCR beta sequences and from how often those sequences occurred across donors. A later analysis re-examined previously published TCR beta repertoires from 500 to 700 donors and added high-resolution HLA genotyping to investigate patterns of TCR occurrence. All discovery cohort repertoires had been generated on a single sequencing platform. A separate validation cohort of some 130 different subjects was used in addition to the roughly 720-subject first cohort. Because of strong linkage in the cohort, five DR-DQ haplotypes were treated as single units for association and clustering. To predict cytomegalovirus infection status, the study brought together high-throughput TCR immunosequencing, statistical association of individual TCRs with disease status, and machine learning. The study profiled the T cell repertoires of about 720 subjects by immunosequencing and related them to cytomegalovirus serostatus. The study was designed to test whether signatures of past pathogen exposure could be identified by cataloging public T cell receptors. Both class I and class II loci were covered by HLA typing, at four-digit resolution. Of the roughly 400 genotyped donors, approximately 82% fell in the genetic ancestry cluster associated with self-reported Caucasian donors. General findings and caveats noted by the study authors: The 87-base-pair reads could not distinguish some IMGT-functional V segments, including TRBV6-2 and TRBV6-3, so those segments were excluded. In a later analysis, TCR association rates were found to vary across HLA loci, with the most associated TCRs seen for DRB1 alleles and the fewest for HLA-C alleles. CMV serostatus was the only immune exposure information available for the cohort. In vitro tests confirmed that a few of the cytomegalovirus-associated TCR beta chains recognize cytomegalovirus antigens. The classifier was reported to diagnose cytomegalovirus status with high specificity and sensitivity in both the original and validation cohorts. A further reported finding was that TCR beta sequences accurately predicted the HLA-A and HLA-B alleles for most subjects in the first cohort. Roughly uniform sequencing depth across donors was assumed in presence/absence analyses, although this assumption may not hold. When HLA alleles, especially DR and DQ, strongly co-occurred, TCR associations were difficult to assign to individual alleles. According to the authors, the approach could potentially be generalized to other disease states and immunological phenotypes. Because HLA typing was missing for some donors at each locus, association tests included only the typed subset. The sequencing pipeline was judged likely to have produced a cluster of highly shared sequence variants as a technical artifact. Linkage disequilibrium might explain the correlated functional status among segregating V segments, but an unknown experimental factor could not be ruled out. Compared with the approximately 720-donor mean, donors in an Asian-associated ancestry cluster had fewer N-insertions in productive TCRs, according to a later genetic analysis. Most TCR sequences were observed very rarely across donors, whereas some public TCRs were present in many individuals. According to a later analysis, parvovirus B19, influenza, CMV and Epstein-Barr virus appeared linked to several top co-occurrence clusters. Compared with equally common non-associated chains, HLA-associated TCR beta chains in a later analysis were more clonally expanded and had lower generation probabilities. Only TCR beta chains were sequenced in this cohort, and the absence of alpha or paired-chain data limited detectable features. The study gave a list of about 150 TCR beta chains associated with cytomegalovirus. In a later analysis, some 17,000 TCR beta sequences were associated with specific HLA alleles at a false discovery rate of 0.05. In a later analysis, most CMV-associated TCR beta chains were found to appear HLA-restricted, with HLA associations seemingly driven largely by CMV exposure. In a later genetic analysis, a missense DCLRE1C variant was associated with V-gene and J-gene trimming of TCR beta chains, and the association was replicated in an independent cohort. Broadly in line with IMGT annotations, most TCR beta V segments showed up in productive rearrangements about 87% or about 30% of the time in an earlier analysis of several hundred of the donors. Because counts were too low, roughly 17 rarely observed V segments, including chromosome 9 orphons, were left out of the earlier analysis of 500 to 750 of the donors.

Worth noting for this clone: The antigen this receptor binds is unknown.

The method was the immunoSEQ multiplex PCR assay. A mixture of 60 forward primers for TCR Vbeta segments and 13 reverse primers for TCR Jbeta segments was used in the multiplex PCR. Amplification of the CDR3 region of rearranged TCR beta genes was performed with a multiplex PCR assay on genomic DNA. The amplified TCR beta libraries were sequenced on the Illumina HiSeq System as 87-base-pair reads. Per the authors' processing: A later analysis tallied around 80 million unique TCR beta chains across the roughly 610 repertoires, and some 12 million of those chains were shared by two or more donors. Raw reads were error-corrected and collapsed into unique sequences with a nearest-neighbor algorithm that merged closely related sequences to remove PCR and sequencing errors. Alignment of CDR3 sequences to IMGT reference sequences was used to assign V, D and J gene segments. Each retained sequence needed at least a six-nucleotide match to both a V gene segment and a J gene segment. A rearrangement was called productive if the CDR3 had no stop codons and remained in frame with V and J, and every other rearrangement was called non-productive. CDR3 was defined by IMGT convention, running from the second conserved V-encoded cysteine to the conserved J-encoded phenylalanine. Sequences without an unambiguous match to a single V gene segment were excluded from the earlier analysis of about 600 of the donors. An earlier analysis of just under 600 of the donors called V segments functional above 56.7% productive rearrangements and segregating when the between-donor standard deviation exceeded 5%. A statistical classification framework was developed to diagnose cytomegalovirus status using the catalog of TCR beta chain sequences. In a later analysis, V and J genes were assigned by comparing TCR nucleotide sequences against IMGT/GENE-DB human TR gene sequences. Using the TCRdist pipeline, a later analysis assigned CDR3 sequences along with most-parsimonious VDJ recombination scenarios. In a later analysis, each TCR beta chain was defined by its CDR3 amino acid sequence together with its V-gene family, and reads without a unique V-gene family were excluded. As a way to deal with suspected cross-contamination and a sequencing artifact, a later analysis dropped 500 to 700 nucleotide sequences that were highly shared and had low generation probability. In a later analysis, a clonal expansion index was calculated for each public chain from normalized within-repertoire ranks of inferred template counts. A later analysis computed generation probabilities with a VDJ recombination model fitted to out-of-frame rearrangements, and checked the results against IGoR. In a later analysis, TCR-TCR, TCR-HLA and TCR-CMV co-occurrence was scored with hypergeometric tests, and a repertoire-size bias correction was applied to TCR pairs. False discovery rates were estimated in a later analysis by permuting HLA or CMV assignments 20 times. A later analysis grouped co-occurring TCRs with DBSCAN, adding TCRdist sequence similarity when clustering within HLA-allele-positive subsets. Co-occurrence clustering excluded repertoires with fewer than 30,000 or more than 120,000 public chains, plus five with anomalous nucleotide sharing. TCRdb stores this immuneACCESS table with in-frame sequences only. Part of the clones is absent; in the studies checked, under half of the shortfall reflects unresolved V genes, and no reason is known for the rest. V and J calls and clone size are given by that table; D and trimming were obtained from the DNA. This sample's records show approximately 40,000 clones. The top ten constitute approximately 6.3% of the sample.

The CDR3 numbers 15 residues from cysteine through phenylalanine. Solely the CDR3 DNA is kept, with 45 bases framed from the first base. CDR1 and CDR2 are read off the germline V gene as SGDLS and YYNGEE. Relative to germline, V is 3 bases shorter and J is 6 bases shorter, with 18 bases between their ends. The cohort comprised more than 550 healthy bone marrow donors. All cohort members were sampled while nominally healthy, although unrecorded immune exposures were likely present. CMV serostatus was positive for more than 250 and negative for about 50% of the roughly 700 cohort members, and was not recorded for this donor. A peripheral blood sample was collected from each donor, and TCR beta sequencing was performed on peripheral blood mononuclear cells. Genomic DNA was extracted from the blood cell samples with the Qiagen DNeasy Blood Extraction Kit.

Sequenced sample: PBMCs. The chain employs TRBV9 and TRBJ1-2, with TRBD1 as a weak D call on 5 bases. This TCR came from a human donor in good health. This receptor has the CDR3 CASSEDPGENDGYTF. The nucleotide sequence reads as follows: TGTGCCAGCAGCGAAGATCCGGGGGAGAACGATGGCTACACCTTC.